The 8 T cell receptor beta chains reported below all come from one sample, sequenced in a study of Graves' ophthalmopathy and Graves' hyperthyroidism. Researchers took RNA transcripts and amplified TCR beta CDR3 regions from them. An opening RT-PCR round employed HTBI primers and preceded a second-round multiplex PCR. TCRdb analysed the multiplex PCR reads with MiXCR anew, one entry per CDR3 protein. The table has over 500,000 distinct CDR3 sequences, about 20% seen once. Sequenced material: peripheral blood. Source of these receptors: a woman aged 18-29 years with stable Graves' hyperthyroidism. Some clones in this sample may be carry-over from other donors' samples.

This clonotype has a handful of counts. The gene calls are TRBV5-4 and TRBJ2-5; possible D gene TRBD1, 5 bases. CDR3 length equals 16 residues. V was trimmed by 1 base and J by 2 bases, leaving 15 bases between them. Germline CDR1 is SGHNT and CDR2 is YYREEE (reference sequence). CDR3 coding DNA: TGTGCCAGCAGCTTGTTAGGCCGGACATTTCAAGAGACCCAGTACTTC. Protein: CASSLLGRTFQETQYF.

The J gene is TRBJ1-2, the V gene TRBV12-3 or TRBV12-4; TRBD1 aligns across 8 bases. With 4 bases clipped from V and 7 bases from J, the junction kept 11 bases outside the gene matches. The CDR3 is 15 residues long. Here the CDR3 DNA reads TGTGCCAGCAGTTCTACCGGACAGGGCGGATCTGGCTACACCTTC. Protein product: CASSSTGQGGSGYTF.

In its sample, this clonotype was seen many times. The genes are TRBV4-1 and TRBJ1-3, with a weak D call TRBD1 (6 bases). Germline CDR1 is MGHRA and CDR2 is YSYEKL. The CDR3 totals 17 residues. Trimming shortened V by 1 base and J by 3 bases, and 16 bases separated the two germline ends. CDR3 in DNA: TGCGCCAGCAGCCAAGTTCGGACAGAGGGTTTTGGAAACACCATATATTTT. This sequence encodes CASSQVRTEGFGNTIYF.

This clonotype was seen more than once but under ten times. The chain combines TRBV18 with TRBJ2-5, with no clear D. The germline V gene has CDR1 KGHSH and CDR2 LQKENI. With 1 base removed from V and 0 bases from J, the gap between germline ends came to 9 bases. CDR3 length: 15 amino acids. CDR3 nucleotides: TGTGCCAGCTCACCACAGGGCGCGTACCAAGAGACCCAGTACTTC. It yields the protein CASSPQGAYQETQYF.

This clonotype was recorded at least ten times. The V call is TRBV7-2, the J call TRBJ2-7; 7 positions match TRBD2. Trimming took 2 bases from V and 2 from J; bases not matched to a gene: 6. CDR3 length: 15 residues. From germline, CDR1 is SGHTA and CDR2 FQGNSA. This chain's CDR3 is CASSLWASGPYEQYF. CDR3 sequence (DNA): TGTGCCAGCAGCTTATGGGCTAGCGGCCCCTACGAGCAGTACTTC.

This clonotype was counted at least ten times. The V gene is TRBV6-1, the J gene TRBJ1-1, with D maybe TRBD1 (5 bases). V shed 4 bases and J shed 2 bases, with 14 bases lying between them. The CDR3 is 15 residues long. The germline V gene has CDR1 MNHNS and CDR2 SASEGT. The CDR3 nucleotides read TGTGCCAGCAGTGTATACTCCCAGGGAAACACTGAAGCTTTCTTT. It specifies CASSVYSQGNTEAFF.

This clonotype was recorded many times. This chain uses TRBV6-1 with TRBJ2-7, with 11 bases fitting TRBD1. There are 16 residues in the CDR3. Germline V CDR1 and CDR2: MNHNS, SASEGT. The V segment lost 1 base and the J segment 2 bases; nucleotides outside the gene matches: 4. CDR3 sequence: CASSEGAGQGAYEQYF. The CDR3 DNA sequence: TGTGCCAGCAGTGAAGGCGCGGGACAGGGGGCCTACGAGCAGTACTTC.

The sample holds a few counts of this clonotype. The chain has TRBV7-9 and TRBJ1-1; unclear D gene. Deletions cut 5 bases from V and 5 bases from J, with 0 bases between. The CDR3 consists of 9 residues. CDR1 is SEHNR, CDR2 FQNEAQ, per germline (reference sequence). The CDR3 nucleotides read TGTGCCAGCAGCACTGAAGCTTTCTTT. Its protein is CASSTEAFF.